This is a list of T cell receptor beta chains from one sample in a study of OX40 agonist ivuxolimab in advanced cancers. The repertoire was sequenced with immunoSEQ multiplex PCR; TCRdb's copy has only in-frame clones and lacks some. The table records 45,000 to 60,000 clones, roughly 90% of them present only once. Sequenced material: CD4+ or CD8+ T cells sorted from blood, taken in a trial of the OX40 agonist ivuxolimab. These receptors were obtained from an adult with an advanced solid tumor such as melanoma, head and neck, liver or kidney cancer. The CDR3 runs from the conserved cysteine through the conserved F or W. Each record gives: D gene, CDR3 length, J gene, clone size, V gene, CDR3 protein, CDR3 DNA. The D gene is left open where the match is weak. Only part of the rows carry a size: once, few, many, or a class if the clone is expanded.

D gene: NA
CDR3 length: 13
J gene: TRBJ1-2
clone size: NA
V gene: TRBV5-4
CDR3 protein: CASSSDGIYGYTF
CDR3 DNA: TGTGCCAGCAGCAGTGACGGAATCTATGGCTACACCTTC

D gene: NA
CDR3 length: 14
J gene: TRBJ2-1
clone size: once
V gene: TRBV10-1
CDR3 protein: CASSPGGRPAEQFF
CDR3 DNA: TGCGCCAGCAGTCCCGGGGGGCGTCCGGCTGAGCAGTTCTTC

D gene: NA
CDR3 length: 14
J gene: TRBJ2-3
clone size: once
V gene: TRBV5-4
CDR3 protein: CASSLKQGSDTQYF
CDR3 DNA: TGTGCCAGCAGCTTGAAACAAGGATCAGATACGCAGTATTTT

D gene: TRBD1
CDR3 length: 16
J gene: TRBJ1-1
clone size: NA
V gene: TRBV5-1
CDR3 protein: CASSLTDRKMNTEAFF
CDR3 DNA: TGCGCCAGCAGCCTCACGGACAGGAAAATGAACACTGAAGCTTTCTTT

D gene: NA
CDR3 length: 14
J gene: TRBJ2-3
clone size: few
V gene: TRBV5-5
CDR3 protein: CASSLVQPGDTQYF
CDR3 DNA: TGTGCCAGCAGCTTGGTGCAACCGGGGGATACGCAGTATTTT

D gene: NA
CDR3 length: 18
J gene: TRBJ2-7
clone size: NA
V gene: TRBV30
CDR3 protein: CAWSVQGRGRMNSYEQYF
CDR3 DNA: TGTGCCTGGAGTGTACAGGGCCGGGGGCGCATGAACTCCTACGAGCAGTACTTC

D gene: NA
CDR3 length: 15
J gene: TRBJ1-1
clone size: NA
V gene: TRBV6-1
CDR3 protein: CASSEGWHMNTEAFF
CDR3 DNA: TGTGCCAGCAGTGAAGGCTGGCATATGAACACTGAAGCTTTCTTT

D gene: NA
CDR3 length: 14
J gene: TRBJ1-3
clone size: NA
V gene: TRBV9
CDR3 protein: CASSVQGYGNTIYF
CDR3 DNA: TGTGCCAGCAGCGTTCAGGGTTATGGAAACACCATATATTTT

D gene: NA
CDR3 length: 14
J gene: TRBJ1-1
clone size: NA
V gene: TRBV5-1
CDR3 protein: CASSLTNQNTEAFF
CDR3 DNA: TGCGCCAGCAGCTTGACCAACCAGAACACTGAAGCTTTCTTT

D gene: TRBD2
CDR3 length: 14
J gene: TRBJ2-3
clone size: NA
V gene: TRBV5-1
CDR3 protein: CASSPGGVTDTQYF
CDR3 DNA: TGCGCCAGCAGCCCCGGGGGGGTGACAGATACGCAGTATTTT

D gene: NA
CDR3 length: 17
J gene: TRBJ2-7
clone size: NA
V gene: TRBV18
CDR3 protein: CASSPIGGGPGAYEQYF
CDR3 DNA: TGTGCCAGCTCACCAATCGGTGGGGGACCTGGCGCCTACGAGCAGTACTTC

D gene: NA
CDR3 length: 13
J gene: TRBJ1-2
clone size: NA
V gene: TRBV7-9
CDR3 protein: CASTNWGDNSNTF
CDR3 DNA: TGTGCCAGCACCAACTGGGGGGACAATAGTAACACCTTC

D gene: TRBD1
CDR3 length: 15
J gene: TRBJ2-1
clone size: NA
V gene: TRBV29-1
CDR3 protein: CSATFRDRAYNEQFF
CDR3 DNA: TGCAGCGCAACCTTCCGGGACAGGGCTTACAATGAGCAGTTCTTC

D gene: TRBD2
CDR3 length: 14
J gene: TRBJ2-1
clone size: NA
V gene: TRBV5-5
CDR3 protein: CASSLAGGDNEQFF
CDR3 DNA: TGTGCCAGCAGTCTAGCGGGAGGAGACAATGAGCAGTTCTTC

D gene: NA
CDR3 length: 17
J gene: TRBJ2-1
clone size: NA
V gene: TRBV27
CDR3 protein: CASSLTGGRKKYNEQFF
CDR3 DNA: TGTGCCAGCAGTTTAACTGGGGGCAGGAAAAAATACAATGAGCAGTTCTTC

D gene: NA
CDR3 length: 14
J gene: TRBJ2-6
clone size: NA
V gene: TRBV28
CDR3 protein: CASSLGQTANVLTF
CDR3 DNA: TGTGCCAGCAGTTTGGGACAAACGGCCAACGTCCTGACTTTC

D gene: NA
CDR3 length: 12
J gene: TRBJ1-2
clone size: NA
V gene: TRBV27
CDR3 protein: CASRRGFQGYTF
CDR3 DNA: TGTGCCAGCAGAAGGGGTTTTCAAGGCTACACCTTC

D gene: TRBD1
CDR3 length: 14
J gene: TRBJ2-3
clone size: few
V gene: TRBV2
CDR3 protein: CASSVRGRTDTQYF
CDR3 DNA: TGTGCCAGCAGTGTCAGGGGGCGGACAGATACGCAGTATTTT